This T cell receptor (beta chain) was identified in a study of CD8 T cells in ankylosing spondylitis. This clonotype was recorded at least ten times. The antigen is undetermined. The study's findings and limits: There were earlier reports of some motif variants in reactive arthritis synovial fluid and blood. Clones that were linked to disease were CD8+ and were relatively rare in peripheral blood.

It was by quantitative 5'-RACE with molecular barcodes that TCR beta libraries were made. TCRdb re-analysed the 5' RACE reads in MiXCR, keeping a single row per CDR3 protein. The data contain 100,000 to 150,000 distinct CDR3 sequences, roughly 9% of them seen just once; the ten biggest clones take up 2.5% to 3.5%. The sample taken for sequencing was blood, either unsorted or a sorted T cell fraction (not recorded which). The receptor comes from a male donor with ankylosing spondylitis or in good health (not recorded which).

CDR3 in amino acids: CASSAGALWDTQYF. In nucleotides, the CDR3 is TGTGCCAGCTCAGCGGGGGCCCTTTGGGATACGCAGTATTTT. The chain links TRBV11-3 to TRBJ2-3, with 8 bases identical to TRBD2. CDR3 length equals 14 residues. Unmatched junction bases numbered 10, after V lost 8 bases and J lost 6 bases. Per germline, CDR1 SGHNT and CDR2 YENEEA.